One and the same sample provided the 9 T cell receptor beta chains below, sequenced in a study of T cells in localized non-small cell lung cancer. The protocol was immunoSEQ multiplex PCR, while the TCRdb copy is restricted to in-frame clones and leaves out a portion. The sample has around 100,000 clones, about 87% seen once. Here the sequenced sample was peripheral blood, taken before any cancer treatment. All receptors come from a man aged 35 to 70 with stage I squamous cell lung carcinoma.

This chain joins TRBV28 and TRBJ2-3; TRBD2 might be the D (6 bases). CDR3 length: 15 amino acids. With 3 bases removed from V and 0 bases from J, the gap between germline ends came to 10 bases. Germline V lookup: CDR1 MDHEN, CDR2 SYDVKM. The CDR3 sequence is CASSFWRGSTDTQYF. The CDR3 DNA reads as TGTGCCAGCAGTTTTTGGCGGGGTAGCACAGATACGCAGTATTTT.

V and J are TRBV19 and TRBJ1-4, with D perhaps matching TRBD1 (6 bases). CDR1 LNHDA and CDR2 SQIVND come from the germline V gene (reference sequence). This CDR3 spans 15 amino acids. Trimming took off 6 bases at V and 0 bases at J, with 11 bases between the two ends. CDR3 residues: CASRGGGATNEKLFF. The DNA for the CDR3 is TGTGCCAGTAGAGGGGGGGGCGCAACTAATGAAAAACTGTTTTTT.

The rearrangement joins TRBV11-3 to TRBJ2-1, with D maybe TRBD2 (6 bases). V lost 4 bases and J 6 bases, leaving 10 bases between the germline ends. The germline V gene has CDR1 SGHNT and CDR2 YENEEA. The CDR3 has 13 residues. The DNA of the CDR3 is TGTGCCAGCAGCTCTTCCGGGAGCAATGAGCAGTTCTTC. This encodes CASSSSGSNEQFF.

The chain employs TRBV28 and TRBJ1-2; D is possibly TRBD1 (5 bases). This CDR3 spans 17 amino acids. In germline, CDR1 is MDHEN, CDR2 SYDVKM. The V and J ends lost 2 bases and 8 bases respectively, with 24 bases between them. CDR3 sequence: CASSLPAGGTRSGGYTF. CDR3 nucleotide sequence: TGTGCCAGCAGTTTACCCGCCGGAGGGACGAGGTCAGGGGGCTACACCTTC.

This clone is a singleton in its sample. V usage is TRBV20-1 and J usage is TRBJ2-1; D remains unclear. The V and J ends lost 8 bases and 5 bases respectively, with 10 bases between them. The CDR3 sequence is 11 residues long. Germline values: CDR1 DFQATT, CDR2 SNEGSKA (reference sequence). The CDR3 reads CSSRYNNEQFF. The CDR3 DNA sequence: TGCAGTTCGAGATATAACAATGAGCAGTTCTTC.

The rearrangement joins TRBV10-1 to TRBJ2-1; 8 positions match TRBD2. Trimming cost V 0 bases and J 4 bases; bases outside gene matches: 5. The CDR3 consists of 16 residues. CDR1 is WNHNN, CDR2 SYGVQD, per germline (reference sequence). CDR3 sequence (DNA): TGCGCCAGCAGTGAGTCCTCGGGACTAGATTACAATGAGCAGTTCTTC. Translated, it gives CASSESSGLDYNEQFF.

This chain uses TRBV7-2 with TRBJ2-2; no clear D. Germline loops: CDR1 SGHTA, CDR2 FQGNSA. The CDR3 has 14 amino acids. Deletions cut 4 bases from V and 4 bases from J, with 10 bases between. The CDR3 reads CASSSWALTGELFF. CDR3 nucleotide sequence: TGTGCCAGCAGCTCCTGGGCGCTCACCGGGGAGCTGTTTTTT.

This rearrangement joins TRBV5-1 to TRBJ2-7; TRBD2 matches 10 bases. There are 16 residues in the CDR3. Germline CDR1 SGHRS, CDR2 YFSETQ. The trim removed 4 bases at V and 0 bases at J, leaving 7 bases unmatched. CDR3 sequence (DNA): TGCGCCAGCAGCCCACCCACTAGCGGGGACTCCTACGAGCAGTACTTC. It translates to CASSPPTSGDSYEQYF.

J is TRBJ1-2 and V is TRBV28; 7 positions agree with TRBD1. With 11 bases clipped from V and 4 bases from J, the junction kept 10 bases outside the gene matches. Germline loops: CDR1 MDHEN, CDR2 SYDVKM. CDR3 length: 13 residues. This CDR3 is CALSRTGSYGYTF. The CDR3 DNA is TGTGCCCTCTCGAGGACAGGATCCTATGGCTACACCTTC.